The 16 T cell receptor beta chains given below trace back to one sample, sequenced in a study of cytomegalovirus exposure and HLA in healthy donors. The PCR contained 60 Vbeta and 13 Jbeta primers. TCRdb keeps only in-frame clones here, not all; method: immunoSEQ multiplex PCR. The table records around 170,000 clones, 75% to 90% of them present only once. Input material: PBMCs. The receptors stem from a man aged 35 to 55 in good health and CMV-seropositive.

The chain is built from TRBV6-5 and TRBJ1-1; 10 bases map to TRBD1. Losses at the gene ends were 6 bases for V and 4 bases for J; bases not matched to a gene: 8. CDR3 length: 15 residues. Germline V gene sequence: CDR1 MNHEY, CDR2 SVGAGI. CDR3 coding DNA: TGTGCCAGCAGCCCGACAGGGGGCGTCGGCACTGAAGCTTTCTTT. It is translated as CASSPTGGVGTEAFF.

The rearrangement links TRBV27 to TRBJ1-1, with D possibly matching TRBD1 (5 bases). Per the germline V gene, CDR1 is MNHEY and CDR2 is SMNVEV (reference sequence). The length of the CDR3 is 13 residues. The V end was cut by 6 bases, the J end by 4 bases, with 12 bases between. The CDR3 bases are TGTGCCAGCAGAATAGGGGTTACCACTGAAGCTTTCTTT. It codes for CASRIGVTTEAFF.

The V and J genes are TRBV19 and TRBJ1-5, with unresolved D. The germline CDR1 and CDR2 sequences are LNHDA and SQIVND (reference sequence). Trimming cost V 1 base and J 2 bases, with 12 bases left between them. CDR3 size: 16 residues. Written as DNA, the CDR3 is TGTGCCAGTAGTATAGCCCGGGTAGACGGCAATCAGCCCCAGCATTTT. As protein: CASSIARVDGNQPQHF.

The chain links TRBV6-5 to TRBJ2-5; D is unresolved. Deletions cut 6 bases from V and 5 bases from J, with 16 bases between. The germline V gene encodes CDR1 MNHEY and CDR2 SVGAGI. This CDR3 region has 14 residues. The CDR3 DNA is TGTGCCAGCAGGAACGGGTTAGCATCCGAGACCCAGTACTTC. Amino acids: CASRNGLASETQYF.

V gene TRBV5-6 combines with J gene TRBJ2-2; the D is unclear. Germline lookup yields CDR1 SGHDT and CDR2 YYEEEE. The ends were cut back, 3 bases at V and 6 bases at J, with 6 bases in the middle. The CDR3 runs to 12 residues. CDR3 region: CASSSLPGELFF. The DNA for the CDR3 is TGTGCCAGCAGCTCCCTCCCCGGGGAGCTGTTTTTT.

The chain employs TRBV6-1 and TRBJ1-6; D is uncertain. Trimming pared 8 bases from V and 9 bases from J, leaving 17 bases between. This CDR3 region has 14 residues. Germline V gene sequence: CDR1 MNHNS, CDR2 SASEGT. DNA for the CDR3: TGTGCCAGCTACTCCTCTGGAGGAGGTTCACCCCTCCACTTT. Residues: CASYSSGGGSPLHF.

The chain links TRBV6-5 to TRBJ1-2; D is perhaps TRBD1 (6 bases). The V end was cut by 2 bases, the J end by 5 bases, with 9 bases between. CDR1 MNHEY and CDR2 SVGAGI come from the germline V gene. The CDR3 extends over 13 amino acids. The CDR3 loop reads CASSYTQGYGYTF. In nucleotides, the CDR3 is TGTGCCAGCAGTTACACCCAGGGGTATGGCTACACCTTC.

The CDR3 bases are TGTGCCAGCAGCCCAGGGACAGGGCTTCTGGAGCCCCAGCATTTT. This codes for CASSPGTGLLEPQHF. The chain recombines TRBV7-9 with TRBJ1-5, with 9 bases matching TRBD1. Germline CDR1 is SEHNR and CDR2 is FQNEAQ (reference sequence). The CDR3 has 15 amino acids. V was pared by 5 bases and J by 8 bases, with 10 bases of the junction left unmatched.

On this clone: An end of the junction differs from the germline gene, which may be a read error. The J gene is TRBJ2-5, the V gene TRBV15; D possibly corresponds to TRBD1 (6 bases). This CDR3 is 14 amino acids long. The germline CDR1 and CDR2 sequences are LNHNV and YYDKDF (reference sequence). CDR3 nucleotide sequence: TGTGCCATCAGCCAGGGGATGGGTCAAGAGACCCAGTACTTC. It is translated as CAISQGMGQETQYF.

The chain recombines TRBV11-2 with TRBJ2-1; 8 positions match TRBD2. This CDR3 comprises 18 residues. CDR1 and CDR2 (germline): SGHAT, FQNNGV. V was pared by 1 base and J by 0 bases, with 8 bases of the junction left unmatched. CDR3 sequence (DNA): TGTGCCAGCAGCTTAGCCTCTCTCCGGGGGGGCTCCTACAATGAGCAGTTCTTC. This gives the protein CASSLASLRGGSYNEQFF.

This sequence joins TRBV9 and TRBJ1-6, with D uncertain. The ends were cut back, 7 bases at V and 10 bases at J, with 18 bases in the middle. The CDR3 length is 14 residues. Germline CDR1 SGDLS, CDR2 YYNGEE. CDR3 sequence: CASAPDGVVSPLHF. DNA for the CDR3: TGTGCCAGCGCCCCTGACGGGGTAGTGTCACCCCTCCACTTT.

The rearrangement uses TRBV27 and TRBJ2-7; 8 bases fit TRBD1. Trimming removed 5 bases from V and 6 bases from J; junction bases left unmatched: 6. Germline loops: CDR1 MNHEY, CDR2 SMNVEV (reference sequence). This CDR3 spans 13 amino acids. The CDR3 coding sequence is TGTGCCAGCAGTAATACCGGGACAGGCGAGCAGTACTTC. It yields the protein CASSNTGTGEQYF.

This chain connects TRBV7-2 to TRBJ2-7, with 8 bases aligning to TRBD1. Germline V CDR1 and CDR2: SGHTA, FQGNSA. The CDR3 contains 16 residues. Trimming at V came to 3 bases and at J to 2 bases, leaving 9 bases not matched to a gene. CDR3 in DNA: TGTGCCAGCAGCTTGGCCGGGACAGGCGAACCCTACGAGCAGTACTTC. Translation gives CASSLAGTGEPYEQYF.

The rearrangement links TRBV18 to TRBJ1-4, with a weak D call TRBD1 (6 bases). Trimming stripped 3 bases from V and 4 bases from J, with 18 bases between. The CDR3 runs 17 residues. From germline, CDR1 is KGHSH and CDR2 LQKENI. The CDR3 here is CASSPSSGDTGNEKLFF. In nucleotides, the CDR3 is TGTGCCAGCTCACCCTCCTCAGGGGATACGGGTAATGAAAAACTGTTTTTT.

V usage is TRBV5-1 and J usage is TRBJ2-7; a possible D gene is TRBD1 (5 bases). CDR1 and CDR2 from the germline V gene are SGHRS and YFSETQ. V shed 3 bases and J shed 5 bases, with 21 bases lying between them. The CDR3 is 16 amino acids. CDR3 DNA: TGCGCCAGCAGCTCTGTCTCCGGTGTGGGGCAGCACGAGCAGTACTTC. It specifies CASSSVSGVGQHEQYF. Looking up the rest from reference TRBV5-1 and TRBJ2-7 gives the full variable domain: KAGVTQTPRYLIKTRGQQVTLSCSPISGHRSVSWYQQTPGQGLQFLFEYFSETQRNKGNFPGRFSGRQFSNSRSEMNVSTLELGDSALYLCASSSVSGVGQHEQYFGPGTRLTVT.

This clone was seen a few times. This sequence joins TRBV27 and TRBJ2-7; TRBD2 agrees at 11 bases. Germline assignment: CDR1 MNHEY and CDR2 SMNVEV (reference sequence). V lost 6 bases and J lost 3; bases outside the gene matches: 4. This CDR3 is built from 14 residues. CDR3 protein: CASSLLAGDYEQYF. The DNA for the CDR3 is TGTGCCAGCAGCCTACTAGCGGGGGACTACGAGCAGTACTTC.